This T cell receptor beta chain was found in a study of T cell repertoires in cytomegalovirus infection. Whole-study context: CMV epitopes, recently identified HLA-C-restricted and well-studied HLA-B-restricted, were used. Through public TCR beta signatures, both CMV infection and matching HLA type were indicated. Study conclusions and caveats: Public TCR beta family frequency separated CMV-and-HLA carriers, including in an independent cohort. The ex vivo response showed dominance by HLA-C-restricted CMV-specific TCR beta clonotypes.

This clonotype was counted a single time. Its antigen remains unidentified. A junction boundary mismatches the germline segment, possibly from a read error. TCRdb fed the reads into MiXCR, producing one record per CDR3 protein. Among under 90,000 distinct CDR3 sequences, about half were seen once, and the ten largest hold just over 90%. CDR1 is SGHAT, CDR2 FQNNGV, per germline. CDR3 length: 15 amino acids. This receptor was taken from a human donor in good health (CMV status not recorded). Some clones in this sample may be carry-over from other donors' samples. This chain uses TRBV11-2 with TRBJ1-3, with D perhaps matching TRBD1 (6 bases). This material consisted of CD8+ T cells from cultured PBMCs, taken from culture after CMV antigen stimulation. CDR3 DNA sequence: TGTGCCGGCAGCTTAGGCAGGGGCCTGGGAAACACCATATATTTT. It codes for CAGSLGRGLGNTIYF. The variable domain in full, completed from reference TRBV11-2 and TRBJ1-3, reads EAGVAQSPRYKIIEKRQSVAFWCNPISGHATLYWYQQILGQGPKLLIQFQNNGVVDDSQLPKDRFSAERLKGVDSTLKIQPAKLEDSAVYLCAGSLGRGLGNTIYFGEGSWLTVV.